The 22 T cell receptor beta chains given below trace back to one sample, sequenced in a study of cytomegalovirus exposure and HLA in healthy donors. The PCR was carried out with 60 Vbeta primers and 13 Jbeta primers. Here immunoSEQ multiplex PCR was the method, and the copy in TCRdb shows in-frame clones only, minus some. In the table there are some 120,000 clones, around 75% of which are singletons. Sequenced material: PBMCs. The receptors shown here come from a woman in her thirties in good health and CMV-seronegative.

This clone showed up just a few times. The chain has TRBV11-3 and TRBJ1-1; D not resolved. The ends were cut back, 6 bases at V and 10 bases at J, with 15 bases in the middle. Germline V gene sequence: CDR1 SGHNT, CDR2 YENEEA. There are 12 residues in the CDR3. Written as DNA, the CDR3 is TGTGCCAGCAGTCATTCCGGGGTGGGAGCTTTCTTT. Its translation: CASSHSGVGAFF.

The CDR3 nucleotides read TGTGCCAGTAGTCCACACATGAAAGAGACCCAGTACTTC. This sequence encodes CASSPHMKETQYF. This rearrangement joins TRBV19 to TRBJ2-5; D call uncertain. There are 13 residues in the CDR3. CDR1 is LNHDA, CDR2 SQIVND, per germline (reference sequence). Trimming removed 5 bases at V and 3 bases at J, with 10 bases between.

This clone was counted between two and nine times. V and J are TRBV29-1 and TRBJ1-1, with D tentatively TRBD1 (6 bases). This CDR3 has 13 residues. Germline V gene sequence: CDR1 SQVTM, CDR2 ANQGSEA. V was clipped by 4 bases and J by 11 bases, with 20 bases between them. Here the CDR3 DNA reads TGCAGCGTTGTGGGTCGTTGGGGGGGCCCGGCTTTCTTT. Protein: CSVVGRWGGPAFF.

The rearrangement links TRBV27 to TRBJ2-7; D call uncertain. The V gene lost 2 bases and the J gene lost 3 bases, with 8 bases spanning the gap. This CDR3 is 13 amino acids long. Germline loops: CDR1 MNHEY, CDR2 SMNVEV (reference sequence). The CDR3 sequence: CASSLVVGYEQYF. For the CDR3, the DNA is TGTGCCAGCAGTTTAGTCGTCGGCTACGAGCAGTACTTC.

The CDR3: CASSQDVIAGYNEQFF. As DNA, the CDR3 is TGCGCCAGCAGCCAAGATGTAATAGCGGGTTACAATGAGCAGTTCTTC. The V and J genes are TRBV4-3 and TRBJ2-1, with 7 bases that match TRBD2. The CDR3 contains 16 residues. Per germline, CDR1 LGHNA and CDR2 YSLEER. V gave up 0 bases and J gave up 4 bases; unmatched junction bases: 6.

The chain carries TRBV27 and TRBJ2-2; 12 bases align to TRBD1. Germline CDR1 is MNHEY and CDR2 is SMNVEV (reference sequence). The V gene end was trimmed by 4 bases and the J gene end by 0 bases; junction bases not matched to a gene: 12. The CDR3 loop spans 20 amino acids. The CDR3 sequence: CASSSIVPGQGATNTGELFF. The CDR3, as DNA: TGTGCCAGCAGTTCCATCGTCCCGGGACAGGGGGCGACGAACACCGGGGAGCTGTTTTTT.

The genes are TRBV5-1 and TRBJ1-3; D gene uncertain. This CDR3 is built from 15 residues. V was shortened by 4 bases and J by 1 base, with 12 bases between the two germline ends. From germline, CDR1 is SGHRS and CDR2 YFSETQ. CDR3 nucleotide sequence: TGCGCCAGCAGCCGAGCAAGCTCTTCTGGAAACACCATATATTTT. Amino acids: CASSRASSSGNTIYF.

The chain couples TRBV18 to TRBJ2-5; 8 nucleotides agree with TRBD2. With 0 bases clipped from V and 4 bases from J, the junction kept 10 bases outside the gene matches. The CDR3 has 17 residues. Germline V lookup: CDR1 KGHSH, CDR2 LQKENI. CDR3 nucleotides: TGTGCCAGCTCACCACCGTCTTTCGGGGGGGCCGGAGAGACCCAGTACTTC. It translates to CASSPPSFGGAGETQYF.

Only a few counts were recorded for this clone. The V gene is TRBV25-1, the J gene TRBJ2-1; 8 nucleotides match TRBD2. From germline, CDR1 is MGHDK and CDR2 SYGVNS. The CDR3 spans 15 residues. V shed 6 bases, J shed 7 bases, and the junction held 11 bases outside the gene matches. The CDR3 DNA reads TGTGCCAGCAGGGGGACTGGGACTAGTGGGAATGAGCAGTTCTTC. It encodes CASRGTGTSGNEQFF.

Here the CDR3 DNA reads TGTGCCAGCAGCCCCGGGGTTGGGGACACTGAAGCTTTCTTT. It is translated as CASSPGVGDTEAFF. The rearrangement links TRBV7-9 to TRBJ1-1, with D unclear. This CDR3 is 14 amino acids long. The V and J ends lost 5 bases and 3 bases respectively, with 13 bases between them. Germline CDR1 and CDR2: SEHNR and FQNEAQ (reference sequence).

This clone was observed a few times. The genes are TRBV10-2 and TRBJ2-7, with 9 bases that match TRBD2. This CDR3 has 13 residues. Germline V gives CDR1 WSHSY, CDR2 SAAADI. V lost 6 bases, J lost 3 bases, and 3 bases stayed unmatched. In DNA form, the CDR3 reads TGCGCCAGCAGGACTAGCGGCAGCTACGAGCAGTACTTC. It is translated as CASRTSGSYEQYF.

This chain links TRBV9 with TRBJ1-6; TRBD1 aligns across 7 bases. The ends lost 4 bases at V and 6 bases at J; junction bases unmatched: 10. Germline assignment: CDR1 SGDLS and CDR2 YYNGEE. The CDR3 totals 16 residues. The CDR3 region is CASSPQPGQPNSPLHF. The CDR3 DNA follows: TGTGCCAGCAGCCCCCAGCCGGGACAGCCTAATTCACCCCTCCACTTT. Based on the CDR3 plus reference TRBV9 and TRBJ1-6, the full variable domain is DSGVTQTPKHLITATGQRVTLRCSPRSGDLSVYWYQQSLDQGLQFLIQYYNGEERAKGNILERFSAQQFPDLHSELNLSSLELGDSALYFCASSPQPGQPNSPLHFGNGTRLTVT.

This clone was seen a handful of times. This sequence joins TRBV5-4 and TRBJ1-1; 7 bases are shared with TRBD1. Trimming took 0 bases from V and 8 from J; bases not matched to a gene: 7. The CDR3 contains 14 residues. Germline loops: CDR1 SGHNT, CDR2 YYREEE (reference sequence). The chain's CDR3 is CASSLGGGGLEAFF. CDR3 nucleotides: TGTGCCAGCAGCTTGGGTGGAGGGGGCCTCGAAGCTTTCTTT.

This clone was detected only once. The rearrangement joins TRBV7-8 to TRBJ1-1; TRBD1 matches 8 bases. The germline CDR1 and CDR2 sequences are SGHVS and FQNEAQ. V lost 4 bases, J lost 0 bases, and 7 bases stayed unmatched. The CDR3 runs 16 residues. CDR3 sequence (DNA): TGTGCCAGCAGCTCCCGGACAGGGAGCATGAACACTGAAGCTTTCTTT. It translates to CASSSRTGSMNTEAFF. Full variable domain (missing parts from reference TRBV7-8 and TRBJ1-1): GAGVSQSPRYKVAKRGQDVALRCDPISGHVSLFWYQQALGQGPEFLTYFQNEAQLDKSGLPSDRFFAERPEGSVSTLKIQRTQQEDSAVYLCASSSRTGSMNTEAFFGQGTRLTVV.

The chain is built from TRBV27 and TRBJ1-5, with 7 bases identical to TRBD1. The junction had 10 bases not matched to a gene; V was cut back by 5 bases and J by 0 bases. Germline CDR1 is MNHEY and CDR2 is SMNVEV (reference sequence). This CDR3 region has 17 residues. The CDR3 sequence: CASSPLYNRGSNQPQHF. In DNA, the CDR3 is TGTGCCAGCAGTCCACTTTATAACAGGGGTAGCAATCAGCCCCAGCATTTT.

The genes are TRBV7-9 and TRBJ2-5, with TRBD2 matching 7 bases. Germline CDR1 reads SEHNR; CDR2 reads FQNEAQ (reference sequence). Trimming removed 4 bases from V and 5 bases from J; junction bases left unmatched: 7. The CDR3 covers 14 residues. CDR3 protein: CASSYGGIVETQYF. CDR3 in DNA: TGTGCCAGCAGCTACGGGGGGATTGTGGAGACCCAGTACTTC.

The chain couples TRBV6-6 to TRBJ1-1; TRBD1 agrees at 7 bases. V gave up 4 bases and J gave up 11 bases; unmatched junction bases: 10. Looked up from germline, CDR1 is MNHNY and CDR2 is SVGAGI (reference sequence). This CDR3 comprises 13 residues. The CDR3 protein is CASSLQTGSAAFF. In DNA form, the CDR3 reads TGTGCCAGCAGTTTACAGACAGGGTCGGCTGCTTTCTTT.

The chain uses TRBV5-1 and TRBJ1-4, with D maybe TRBD1 (5 bases). CDR1 is SGHRS, CDR2 YFSETQ, per germline. V was clipped by 0 bases and J by 4 bases, with 7 bases between them. This CDR3 is built from 14 residues. The CDR3 DNA sequence: TGCGCCAGCAGCTTGGGACAGAGTAATGAAAAACTGTTTTTT. Amino acids: CASSLGQSNEKLFF. Supplemented by reference TRBV5-1 and TRBJ1-4, the full variable domain reads KAGVTQTPRYLIKTRGQQVTLSCSPISGHRSVSWYQQTPGQGLQFLFEYFSETQRNKGNFPGRFSGRQFSNSRSEMNVSTLELGDSALYLCASSLGQSNEKLFFGSGTQLSVL.

This clone was counted only a few times. The V gene is TRBV5-6, the J gene TRBJ1-2; 9 nucleotides agree with TRBD1. The V segment lost 5 bases and the J segment 4 bases; nucleotides outside the gene matches: 12. The V gene's germline CDR1 is SGHDT and CDR2 YYEEEE. The CDR3 is made up of 16 amino acids. The CDR3 nucleotides read TGTGCCAGCAGTTTTTCCACAGGGGGCCAAATCTATGGCTACACCTTC. It is translated as CASSFSTGGQIYGYTF.

This clone has a single count. This chain links TRBV6-1 with TRBJ2-5; 11 bases line up with TRBD2. V was clipped by 8 bases and J by 5 bases; unmatched bases: 7. CDR3 size: 14 residues. CDR1 and CDR2 (germline): MNHNS, SASEGT. CDR3 residues: CASCASGGMETQYF. In DNA form, the CDR3 reads TGTGCCAGCTGCGCTAGCGGGGGGATGGAGACCCAGTACTTC.

The rearrangement joins TRBV10-1 to TRBJ1-1; D is ambiguous. The CDR3 runs 15 residues. Trimming left V 8 bases short and J 5 bases short, with 21 bases between. Germline loops: CDR1 WNHNN, CDR2 SYGVQD (reference sequence). The DNA of the CDR3 is TGCGCCAGCTCATCCCAAGGTTGGGGAGAAACTGAAGCTTTCTTT. This gives the protein CASSSQGWGETEAFF.

This clone was counted a few times. The same CDR3 is also encoded by other DNA sequences in this sample. This chain links TRBV30 with TRBJ2-5, with D maybe TRBD2 (5 bases). The CDR3 has 13 amino acids. V was clipped by 0 bases and J by 4 bases, with 9 bases between them. The germline gives CDR1 GTSNPN, CDR2 SVGIG (reference sequence). The CDR3 sequence is CAWSVGGGETQYF. Written as DNA, the CDR3 is TGTGCCTGGAGTGTAGGAGGAGGAGAGACCCAGTACTTC.